This T cell receptor (beta chain) was recovered during a study of cytomegalovirus exposure and HLA in healthy donors. Trimming took 5 bases from V and 4 from J; bases not matched to a gene: 7. Germline V gives CDR1 SQVTM, CDR2 ANQGSEA. CDR3 length: 14 amino acids. The study's findings and limits: Over 150 TCR beta chains were listed as cytomegalovirus-associated. Most CMV-associated TCR beta chains appeared HLA-restricted in a later analysis. Later, an analysis found that common viral pathogens appeared to be linked with several of the most significant clusters.

This clone was recorded a few times. What it binds is not known. The PCR was carried out with 60 Vbeta primers and 13 Jbeta primers. Clones were sequenced by immunoSEQ multiplex PCR, and TCRdb holds only the in-frame ones, with some missing. Altogether about 130,000 clones are present, roughly 10% being singletons, with the ten largest covering 4% to 5%. The TCR originated in a woman aged 18-29 years in good health and CMV-seropositive. The chain joins TRBV29-1 to TRBJ2-1; TRBD2 matches 8 bases. Material: PBMCs. CDR3 amino acids: CSVRTSGLYNEQFF. The CDR3 bases are TGCAGCGTTCGCACTAGCGGACTTTACAATGAGCAGTTCTTC.